A single T cell receptor beta chain is shown here with its context. Its antigen is unknown. No much larger clone exists at a distance of one base, and base qualities are not known. The immunoSEQ Assay, a bias-controlled multiplex PCR, was used to amplify TCRbeta CDR3 regions from genomic DNA. The study's own analysis went as follows. Nucleated cell counts per sample were estimated from amplification of reference gene primers within the assay. To quantify the absolute abundance of each unique TCRbeta CDR3 rearrangement, sequence reads were collapsed and filtered. Productive Simpson clonality was computed per sample as the square root of Simpson's diversity index over productive rearrangements. The table comes from immuneACCESS by way of TCRdb, which keeps in-frame sequences with V and J called. Part of the clones is missing from these tables; in studies checked, under half for an unresolved V gene and the rest for unknown reasons. V, J and clone size reflect that table, while D and trimming were determined from the DNA. Here the sample has under 300,000 clones; almost 85% occur a single time. Of the sample, 14% to 15% is held by the ten largest clones.

This sample is part of a study of blood T cell repertoires in COVID-19 (dated by TCRdb to the early 2020s). Looking at the study overall: The collaborator samples originated in the United States, Italy and Spain and spanned the acute and convalescent phases of COVID-19. Where HLA class I and class II types were available, the types were taken from metadata supplied by the sample provider, not from assay-based typing. The repertoires were made available in a free public database intended to serve as a resource for research on the immune response to SARS-CoV-2. The sample metadata nearly always contained a de-identified subject ID, COVID-19 status, age in years and sex. The material from the prospective study consisted of cDNA or gDNA derived from T cells, B-cell-depleted T cells, or PBMCs. Subjects who had been exposed to COVID-19, were actively infected with it, or had recovered from it provided the deeply sampled blood TCRbeta repertoires that made up the dataset. Samples were obtained from the ongoing ImmuneRACE study (first 160 participants) and from approximately 1,200 subjects provided by 6 global collaborators. What the work shows at the level of the full study, not this receptor alone: How much clinical and demographic metadata was included differed by source and by participant, and the metadata was provided uncurated.

V ends up 5 bases short and J 0 bases short, with an unmatched junction base count of 10. From the germline V gene, CDR1 is SGHAT and CDR2 is FQNNGV. The CDR3 holds 17 amino acids from the cysteine to the phenylalanine. The entry retains the CDR3 DNA only, 51 bases that are in frame from base 1. Enrolling through a virtual design, the prospective study's participants ranged in age from about 18 to 89 years and lived across some 22 United States geographic areas. To assign participants to cohorts, the prospective study relied on clinical history that participants themselves reported in a screening survey and a study questionnaire. Recovered participants in ImmuneRACE Cohort 3 were defined by two consecutive negative NP/OP PCR tests, clearance by a healthcare professional, or resolution of symptoms. In the prospective study, whole blood, serum and a nasopharyngeal or oropharyngeal swab were collected from each participant by mobile phlebotomists. Additional blood draws and questionnaires over an approximately two-month period could optionally be provided by prospective study participants. Blood samples from the prospective study were shipped frozen or at room temperature prior to DNA extraction.

Sequencing was performed on PBMCs or T cells enriched from blood (not recorded which). The chain joins TRBV11-2 to TRBJ1-5, with 7 bases matching TRBD1. The TCR originated in a man aged 35-49 years who had recovered from COVID-19. In nucleotide form, the sequence is TGTGCCAGCAGCCCGGGACAGCCACTCTATAGCAATCAGCCCCAGCATTTT. This gives the protein CASSPGQPLYSNQPQHF.